The rows below give T cell receptor beta chains drawn from one sample of a study of blood T cell repertoires in COVID-19. Repertoires were generated with immunoSEQ multiplex PCR, while TCRdb's copy carries only in-frame clones and drops some. The data hold 200,000 or so clones, with about 78% observed a single time. Sequenced material: peripheral blood. Receptors originate from a woman in her 70s with acute or convalescent COVID-19. CDR3s include the opening cysteine and the closing phenylalanine or tryptophan. The D gene is left open where the match is weak. The size of a clone is reported for some rows only, either as once, few or many, or as a class for expanded clones.

V gene	CDR3 length	D gene	clone size	J gene	CDR3 DNA	CDR3 protein
TRBV5-1	14	TRBD1	NA	TRBJ2-7	TGCGCCAGCAGCTTTAACTCAGGGGGCGACGAGCAGTACTTC	CASSFNSGGDEQYF
TRBV2	13	NA	NA	TRBJ1-6	TGTGCCAGCAGGGACATTCAGAATTCACCCCTCCACTTT	CASRDIQNSPLHF
TRBV5-5	15	TRBD1	NA	TRBJ2-7	TGTGCCAGCACCGCCCCCGGGACAGCGGCCTACGAGCAGTACTTC	CASTAPGTAAYEQYF
TRBV6-5	15	TRBD1	NA	TRBJ1-6	TGTGCCAGCAGCCGATACAGGGGGCTTAATTCACCCCTCCACTTT	CASSRYRGLNSPLHF
TRBV7-8	14	NA	few	TRBJ1-5	TGTGCCAGCAGCTTACGGACAGTCAAAGGGCCCCAGCATTTT	CASSLRTVKGPQHF
TRBV3-1/TRBV3-2	15	TRBD2	once	TRBJ2-1	TGTGCCAGCAGCCAAGAGGGACTAGCCTACAATGAGCAGTTCTTC	CASSQEGLAYNEQFF
TRBV2	12	NA	NA	TRBJ2-6	TGTGCCAGCATACGGGTGGCCAACGTCCTGACTTTC	CASIRVANVLTF
TRBV19	17	TRBD1	NA	TRBJ2-2	TGTGCCAGTAGTTATCGACAGGGACGAGCGAACACCGGGGAGCTGTTTTTT	CASSYRQGRANTGELFF
TRBV19	15	TRBD1	NA	TRBJ2-2	TGTGCCAGTAGTCAGGACAGGAGGAACACCGGGGAGCTGTTTTTT	CASSQDRRNTGELFF
TRBV4-1	16	TRBD1	NA	TRBJ1-5	TGCGCCAGCAGCCCACAGGGGAATGAACCAAATCAGCCCCAGCATTTT	CASSPQGNEPNQPQHF
TRBV19	14	NA	NA	TRBJ1-5	TGTGCCAGTAGTATCATCAGTAGCAATCAGCCCCAGCATTTT	CASSIISSNQPQHF
TRBV2	16	NA	NA	TRBJ1-6	TGTGCCAGCAGTCGACAGAGTGGAGGGCAAGTGACACCCCTCCACTTT	CASSRQSGGQVTPLHF
TRBV6-5	12	NA	NA	TRBJ2-3	TGTGCCAGCAGCTCGTCTGGCGGGTCTAGGTATTTT	CASSSSGGSRYF
TRBV2	13	NA	NA	TRBJ2-5	TGTGCCAGCAGTGAGGAGTCAAAAGAGACCCAGTACTTC	CASSEESKETQYF
TRBV19	15	NA	NA	TRBJ1-6	TGTGCCAGTAGTATTGGACAGTATAATAATTCACCCCTCCACTTT	CASSIGQYNNSPLHF
TRBV10-3	15	TRBD2	NA	TRBJ2-5	TGTGCCATCAGTGGTGGGGTAGCGGGAGGGGAGACCCAGTACTTC	CAISGGVAGGETQYF
TRBV4-2	17	NA	NA	TRBJ2-7	TGTGCCAGCAGCCAAGATTATGCGGGGACTGGATTCTACGAGCAGTACTTC	CASSQDYAGTGFYEQYF
TRBV6-1	14	NA	NA	TRBJ1-5	TGTGCCAGCAGTGAAGGAGGAAGCAATCAGCCCCAGCATTTT	CASSEGGSNQPQHF
TRBV30	14	NA	NA	TRBJ2-1	TGTGCCTGGAGTCCGTTGGTCAGGGACAATGAGCAGTTCTTC	CAWSPLVRDNEQFF
TRBV30	13	TRBD1	NA	TRBJ1-6	TGTGCCTGGAGGGGGACAGCGAATTCACCCCTCCACTTT	CAWRGTANSPLHF
TRBV27	13	NA	NA	TRBJ2-7	TGTGCCAGCAGTCCGGGTGGACTCTTCGAGCAGTACTTC	CASSPGGLFEQYF
TRBV19	17	TRBD2	NA	TRBJ2-2	TGTGCCAGTAGTATAATCCCGCTAGCGGGAGCGGCCGGGGAGCTGTTTTTT	CASSIIPLAGAAGELFF
TRBV18	15	TRBD1	NA	TRBJ2-5	TGTGCCAGCTCACTAATACAGGGGGCGCGGGAGACCCAGTACTTC	CASSLIQGARETQYF